Below are 20 T cell receptor beta chains sequenced from a single sample in a study of response to subunit inactivated influenza vaccine. MiXCR, applied by TCRdb to the RT-PCR reads, yields one record per CDR3 protein. The sample consists of around 710,000 distinct CDR3 sequences, approximately 13% of them appearing once. Specimen: PBMCs from blood, collected 14 to 15 days before vaccination. The source is a man aged 50 to 60 who received an inactivated influenza vaccine.

The genes are TRBV7-3 and TRBJ2-1; 9 nucleotides line up with TRBD1. Germline loops: CDR1 SGHTA, CDR2 FQGTGA. V lost 5 bases to trimming and J lost 6 bases; unmatched junction nucleotides: 14. The CDR3 covers 17 residues. The CDR3 coding sequence is TGTGCCAGCAGCAATCCGGGACAGGGTTCGTGGGCCAATGAGCAGTTCTTC. Translated: CASSNPGQGSWANEQFF.

This chain connects TRBV4-1 to TRBJ2-2, with a possible D match to TRBD1 (5 bases). The CDR3 covers 12 residues. The germline V gene has CDR1 MGHRA and CDR2 YSYEKL. Trimming removed 3 bases at V and 14 bases at J, with 13 bases between. The CDR3 here is CASSQQGNSLFF. The DNA for the CDR3 is TGCGCCAGCAGCCAGCAGGGTAACTCCCTGTTTTTT.

The rearrangement links TRBV7-2 to TRBJ2-5; 11 positions match TRBD2. Germline trimming cut 5 bases from V and 4 bases from J; bases unmatched to any gene: 9. Germline V gene lookup returns CDR1 SGHTA and CDR2 FQGNSA. This CDR3 is 16 amino acids long. Written as DNA, the CDR3 is TGTGCCAGCAGCCACACTAGCGGGAGCTGGGGAGAGACCCAGTACTTC. This translates into CASSHTSGSWGETQYF. The full variable domain, rest sourced from reference TRBV7-2 and TRBJ2-5, is GAGVSQSPSNKVTEKGKDVELRCDPISGHTALYWYRQSLGQGLEFLIYFQGNSAPDKSGLPSDRFSAERTGGSVSTLTIQRTQQEDSAVYLCASSHTSGSWGETQYFGPGTRLLVL.

V usage is TRBV4-3 and J usage is TRBJ1-1; the D gene is possibly TRBD1 (5 bases). The germline gives CDR1 LGHNA, CDR2 YSLEER. Trimming shortened V by 0 bases and J by 4 bases, and 12 bases separated the two germline ends. This CDR3 contains 15 residues. Here the CDR3 DNA reads TGCGCCAGCAGCCAAGATGTGGGGGTTGGCACTGAAGCTTTCTTT. It specifies CASSQDVGVGTEAFF.

There are a few counts of this clonotype. The rearrangement links TRBV18 to TRBJ2-3; 8 bases agree with TRBD2. Germline CDR1 KGHSH, CDR2 LQKENI. CDR3 size: 17 residues. V was pared by 8 bases and J by 0 bases, with 13 bases of the junction left unmatched. CDR3 loop: CASTRWGSGSSTDTQYF. As DNA, the CDR3 is TGTGCCAGCACCCGCTGGGGCAGCGGGAGTAGCACAGATACGCAGTATTTT.

This clonotype was observed a few times. This chain connects TRBV14 to TRBJ2-7; TRBD1 aligns across 7 bases. V lost 4 bases and J lost 7; bases outside the gene matches: 13. In germline, CDR1 is SGHDN, CDR2 FVKESK. The CDR3 is 15 amino acids. The CDR3: CASSRRTGPSGEQYF. DNA for the CDR3: TGTGCCAGCAGCCGAAGGACAGGACCTTCGGGGGAGCAGTACTTC.

The chain carries TRBV10-3 and TRBJ1-2; 7 bases are a match to TRBD1. This CDR3 has 14 amino acids. Germline V gene sequence: CDR1 ENHRY, CDR2 SYGVKD. With 6 bases clipped from V and 3 bases from J, the junction kept 7 bases outside the gene matches. CDR3 nucleotide sequence: TGTGCCATCAGAGAGACAGGGACCTACTATGGCTACACCTTC. This gives the protein CAIRETGTYYGYTF.

This clonotype has a handful of counts. This chain connects TRBV24-1 to TRBJ2-7, with D perhaps being TRBD1 or TRBD2 (5 bases each). The germline CDR1 and CDR2 sequences are KGHDR and SFDVKD. This CDR3 comprises 14 residues. Trimming left V 5 bases short and J 6 bases short, with 16 bases between. For the CDR3, the DNA is TGTGCCACCAGTGCCGCCGGGGCTATCGGCGAGCAGTACTTC. It codes for CATSAAGAIGEQYF.

This clonotype occurred many times. CDR3 nucleotides: TGTGCCAGCAGGTCAGAGCGGGCGACTAACAATGAGCAGTTCTTC. The encoded protein is CASRSERATNNEQFF. This rearrangement joins TRBV6-1 to TRBJ2-1; D may be TRBD2 (6 bases). The V and J ends lost 6 bases and 5 bases respectively, with 17 bases between them. The CDR3 loop spans 15 amino acids. CDR1 is MNHNS and CDR2 is SASEGT in the germline V gene.

This chain links TRBV5-1 with TRBJ2-2; the match to TRBD2 covers 10 bases. V was clipped by 2 bases and J by 5 bases; unmatched bases: 6. This CDR3 is 16 amino acids long. Germline V lookup: CDR1 SGHRS, CDR2 YFSETQ. CDR3 region: CASSFLTSGNTGELFF. In DNA, the CDR3 is TGCGCCAGCAGCTTTCTCACTAGCGGGAATACCGGGGAGCTGTTTTTT.

This sequence joins TRBV29-1 and TRBJ2-3, with TRBD2 as a possible D gene (6 bases). Germline V gene sequence: CDR1 SQVTM, CDR2 ANQGSEA. CDR3 size: 13 residues. The V end lost 2 bases, the J end lost 6 bases, and 12 bases lay between the germline ends. CDR3 coding DNA: TGCAGCGTTGAATACCGGGAGTACGATACGCAGTATTTT. Encoded protein: CSVEYREYDTQYF.

The V and J genes are TRBV30 and TRBJ2-3; the D gene is possibly TRBD2 (6 bases). Germline V gene lookup returns CDR1 GTSNPN and CDR2 SVGIG (reference sequence). V lost 0 bases and J lost 8, with 18 bases in between. This CDR3 is 15 amino acids long. The CDR3: CAWSVVLPGDGTQYF. The CDR3 region has the DNA TGTGCCTGGAGTGTAGTCCTCCCGGGAGACGGTACGCAGTATTTT.

This clonotype was recorded a few times. The chain is built from TRBV12-5 and TRBJ2-1; TRBD1 matches 9 bases. CDR3 size: 16 residues. The ends lost 5 bases at V and 6 bases at J; junction bases unmatched: 11. Germline V gives CDR1 LGHNT, CDR2 FRNRAP. The CDR3 loop is CASGMEAGQGTNEQFF. In DNA, the CDR3 is TGTGCTAGTGGTATGGAGGCGGGACAGGGAACCAATGAGCAGTTCTTC.

The chain combines TRBV20-1 with TRBJ2-1; 7 bases fit TRBD2. V dropped 5 bases and J dropped 3; count of bases not matched to a gene: 7. From germline, CDR1 is DFQATT and CDR2 SNEGSKA (reference sequence). The length of the CDR3 is 14 residues. CDR3 nucleotide sequence: TGCAGTGCTTCTAGCGGACCGCTCTACAATGAGCAGTTCTTC. Translation: CSASSGPLYNEQFF.

This clonotype was counted a few times. The chain joins TRBV30 to TRBJ1-5, with D perhaps TRBD1 (5 bases). CDR3 length equals 13 residues. Trimming cost V 0 bases and J 4 bases, with 7 bases left between them. Germline values: CDR1 GTSNPN, CDR2 SVGIG (reference sequence). The CDR3 region has the DNA TGTGCCTGGAGTGTTGGGGGGAATCAGCCCCAGCATTTT. This codes for CAWSVGGNQPQHF.

This clonotype was seen repeatedly, ten times or more. The rearrangement links TRBV11-2 to TRBJ2-5, with 8 bases fitting TRBD1. The germline gives CDR1 SGHAT, CDR2 FQNNGV. V dropped 5 bases and J dropped 5; count of bases not matched to a gene: 4. The CDR3 consists of 13 residues. CDR3 nucleotides: TGTGCCAGCAGCAAGGGACAGGCGGAGACCCAGTACTTC. Amino acids: CASSKGQAETQYF.

This clonotype has only a few counts. The chain combines TRBV14 with TRBJ2-2; the D is unclear. This CDR3 has 17 amino acids. Trimming shortened V by 2 bases and J by 0 bases, and 13 bases separated the two germline ends. The germline gives CDR1 SGHDN, CDR2 FVKESK. The CDR3 spells CASSQQASLANTGELFF. The CDR3 bases are TGTGCCAGCAGCCAACAAGCCTCACTCGCGAACACCGGGGAGCTGTTTTTT.

The table lists this clonotype with a few counts. The chain has TRBV5-1 and TRBJ2-5; 7 bases fit TRBD1. The CDR3 has 14 amino acids. The trim removed 5 bases at V and 4 bases at J, leaving 8 bases unmatched. Germline V gene sequence: CDR1 SGHRS, CDR2 YFSETQ. CDR3 in amino acids: CASSTPGQLETQYF. In DNA, the CDR3 is TGCGCCAGCAGTACGCCGGGACAGCTAGAGACCCAGTACTTC.

The V and J genes are TRBV18 and TRBJ2-3; D remains unclear. The V end was cut by 5 bases, the J end by 7 bases, with 10 bases between. This CDR3 comprises 12 residues. CDR1 KGHSH and CDR2 LQKENI come from the germline V gene. This CDR3 is CASSLGTNTQYF. The CDR3 DNA follows: TGTGCCAGCTCATTGGGAACCAATACGCAGTATTTT.

The chain uses TRBV11-2 and TRBJ2-6; 7 bases map to TRBD1. The germline gives CDR1 SGHAT, CDR2 FQNNGV. This CDR3 has 19 amino acids. V shed 4 bases, J shed 0 bases, and the junction held 12 bases outside the gene matches. This chain's CDR3 is CASSSSIRDRSSGANVLTF. In DNA form, the CDR3 reads TGTGCCAGCAGCTCTTCCATCCGGGACAGAAGCTCTGGGGCCAACGTCCTGACTTTC. Filled out from reference TRBV11-2 and TRBJ2-6, the complete variable domain reads EAGVAQSPRYKIIEKRQSVAFWCNPISGHATLYWYQQILGQGPKLLIQFQNNGVVDDSQLPKDRFSAERLKGVDSTLKIQPAKLEDSAVYLCASSSSIRDRSSGANVLTFGAGSRLTVL.